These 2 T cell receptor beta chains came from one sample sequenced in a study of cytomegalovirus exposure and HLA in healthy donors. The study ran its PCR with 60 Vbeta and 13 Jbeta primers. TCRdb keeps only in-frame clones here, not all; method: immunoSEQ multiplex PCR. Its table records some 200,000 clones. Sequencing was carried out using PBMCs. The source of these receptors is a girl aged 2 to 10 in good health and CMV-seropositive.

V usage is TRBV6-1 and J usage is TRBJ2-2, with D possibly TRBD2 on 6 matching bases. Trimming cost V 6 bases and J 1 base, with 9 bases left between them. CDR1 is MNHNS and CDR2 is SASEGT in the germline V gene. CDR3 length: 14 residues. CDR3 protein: CASSISGNTGELFF. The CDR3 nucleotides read TGTGCCAGCAGCATTAGCGGGAACACCGGGGAGCTGTTTTTT.

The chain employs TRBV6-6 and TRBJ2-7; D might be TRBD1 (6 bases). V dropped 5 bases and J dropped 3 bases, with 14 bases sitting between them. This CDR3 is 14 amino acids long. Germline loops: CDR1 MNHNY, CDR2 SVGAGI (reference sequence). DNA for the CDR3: TGTGCCAGCAGTCCTATCAGGGGTAGCTACGAGCAGTACTTC. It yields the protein CASSPIRGSYEQYF.